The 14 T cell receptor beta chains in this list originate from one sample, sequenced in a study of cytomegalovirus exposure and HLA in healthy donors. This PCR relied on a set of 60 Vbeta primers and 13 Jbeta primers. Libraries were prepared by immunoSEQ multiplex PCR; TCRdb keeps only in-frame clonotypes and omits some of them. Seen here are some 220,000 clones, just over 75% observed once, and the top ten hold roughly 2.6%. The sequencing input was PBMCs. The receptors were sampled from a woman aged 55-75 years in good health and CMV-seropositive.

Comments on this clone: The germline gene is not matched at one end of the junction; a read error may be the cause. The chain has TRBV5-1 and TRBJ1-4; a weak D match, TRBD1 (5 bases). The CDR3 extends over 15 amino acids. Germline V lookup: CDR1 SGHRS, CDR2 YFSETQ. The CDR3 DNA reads TGCGCCAGCAGCGTGGAGGGACTATTCGGTGAACAACTGTTTTTT. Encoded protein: CASSVEGLFGEQLFF.

Here the CDR3 reads CASSLSTGGRMNTEAFF. CDR3 in DNA: TGTGCCAGCAGTTTATCGACGGGGGGTAGGATGAACACTGAAGCTTTCTTT. The J gene is TRBJ1-1, the V gene TRBV27, with a possible D match to TRBD1 (5 bases). CDR1 MNHEY and CDR2 SMNVEV come from the germline V gene (reference sequence). Trimming shortened V by 0 bases and J by 0 bases, and 14 bases separated the two germline ends. CDR3 length: 17 amino acids.

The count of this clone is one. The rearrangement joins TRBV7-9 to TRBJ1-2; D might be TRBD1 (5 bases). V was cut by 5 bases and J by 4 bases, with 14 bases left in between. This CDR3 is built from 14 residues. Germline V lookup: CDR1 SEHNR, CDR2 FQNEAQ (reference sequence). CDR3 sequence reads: CASSPVGQGYGYTF. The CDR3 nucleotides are TGTGCCAGCAGCCCAGTCGGCCAGGGCTATGGCTACACCTTC.

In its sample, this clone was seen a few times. CDR3: CASSRGTDLSGNTIYF. The CDR3 DNA reads as TGTGCCAGCAGCCGGGGGACAGATCTCTCTGGAAACACCATATATTTT. The chain combines TRBV7-2 with TRBJ1-3, with 7 bases fitting TRBD1. This CDR3 region has 16 residues. J gave up 0 bases and V 5 bases, and 7 bases lay outside the gene matches. CDR1 is SGHTA, CDR2 FQGNSA, per germline.

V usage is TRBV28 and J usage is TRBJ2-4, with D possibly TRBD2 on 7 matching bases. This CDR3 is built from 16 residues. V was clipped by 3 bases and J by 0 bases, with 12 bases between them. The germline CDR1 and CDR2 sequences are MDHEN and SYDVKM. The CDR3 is CASSLGGGEAKNIQYF. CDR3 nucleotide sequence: TGTGCCAGCAGTTTGGGAGGGGGGGAAGCCAAAAACATTCAGTACTTC.

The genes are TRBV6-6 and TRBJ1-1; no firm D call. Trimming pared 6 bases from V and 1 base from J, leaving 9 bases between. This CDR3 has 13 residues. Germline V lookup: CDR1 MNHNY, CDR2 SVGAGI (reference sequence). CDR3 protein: CASSFSQNTEAFF. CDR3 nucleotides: TGTGCCAGCAGCTTCAGTCAGAACACTGAAGCTTTCTTT.

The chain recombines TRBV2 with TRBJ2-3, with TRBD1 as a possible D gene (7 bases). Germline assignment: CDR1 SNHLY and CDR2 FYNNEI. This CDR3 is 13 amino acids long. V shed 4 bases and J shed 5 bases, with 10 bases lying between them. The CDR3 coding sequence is TGTGCCAGCAGTGGACAGGGAGGAGATACGCAGTATTTT. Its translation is CASSGQGGDTQYF.

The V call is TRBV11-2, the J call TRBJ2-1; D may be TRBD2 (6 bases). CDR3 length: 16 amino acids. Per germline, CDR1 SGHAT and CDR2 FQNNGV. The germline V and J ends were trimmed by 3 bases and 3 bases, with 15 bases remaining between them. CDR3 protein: CASSFEGTAGYNEQFF. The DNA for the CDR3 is TGTGCCAGCAGCTTTGAGGGGACTGCTGGCTACAATGAGCAGTTCTTC.

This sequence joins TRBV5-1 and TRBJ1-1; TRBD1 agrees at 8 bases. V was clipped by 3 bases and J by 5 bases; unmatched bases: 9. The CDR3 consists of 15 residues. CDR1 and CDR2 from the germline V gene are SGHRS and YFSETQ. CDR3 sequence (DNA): TGCGCCAGCAGCTCATCCAGGGGGCGCGGTACTGAAGCTTTCTTT. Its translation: CASSSSRGRGTEAFF. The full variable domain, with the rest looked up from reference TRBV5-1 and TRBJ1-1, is KAGVTQTPRYLIKTRGQQVTLSCSPISGHRSVSWYQQTPGQGLQFLFEYFSETQRNKGNFPGRFSGRQFSNSRSEMNVSTLELGDSALYLCASSSSRGRGTEAFFGQGTRLTVV.

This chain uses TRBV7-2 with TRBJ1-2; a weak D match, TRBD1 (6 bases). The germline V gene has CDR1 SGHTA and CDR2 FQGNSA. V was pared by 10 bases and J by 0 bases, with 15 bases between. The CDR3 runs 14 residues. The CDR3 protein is CATQEQGANYGYTF. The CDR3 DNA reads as TGTGCCACCCAAGAACAGGGAGCTAACTATGGCTACACCTTC.

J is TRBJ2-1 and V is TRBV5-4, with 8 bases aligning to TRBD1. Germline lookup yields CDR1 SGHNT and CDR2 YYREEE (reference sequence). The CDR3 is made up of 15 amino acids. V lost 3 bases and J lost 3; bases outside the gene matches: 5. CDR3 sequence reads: CASSSTGAVYNEQFF. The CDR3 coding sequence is TGTGCCAGCAGCTCGACAGGGGCGGTCTACAATGAGCAGTTCTTC. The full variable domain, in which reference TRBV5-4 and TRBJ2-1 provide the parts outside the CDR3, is ETGVTQSPTHLIKTRGQQVTLRCSSQSGHNTVSWYQQALGQGPQFIFQYYREEENGRGNFPPRFSGLQFPNYSSELNVNALELDDSALYLCASSSTGAVYNEQFFGPGTRLTVL.

The CDR3 nucleotides are TGTGCCAGCAGTTTAGGACACACCCCAGAGACCCAGTACTTC. Protein product: CASSLGHTPETQYF. The V call is TRBV28, the J call TRBJ2-5; weak D call: TRBD1 (5 bases). V was shortened by 2 bases and J by 4 bases, with 11 bases between the two germline ends. This CDR3 region has 14 residues. Germline assignment: CDR1 MDHEN and CDR2 SYDVKM.

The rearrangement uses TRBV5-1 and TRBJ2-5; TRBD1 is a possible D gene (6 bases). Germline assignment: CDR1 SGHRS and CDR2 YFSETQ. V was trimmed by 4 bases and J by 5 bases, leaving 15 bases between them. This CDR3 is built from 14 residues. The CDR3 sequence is CASSPGQMTETQYF. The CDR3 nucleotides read TGCGCCAGCAGCCCCGGACAGATGACCGAGACCCAGTACTTC.

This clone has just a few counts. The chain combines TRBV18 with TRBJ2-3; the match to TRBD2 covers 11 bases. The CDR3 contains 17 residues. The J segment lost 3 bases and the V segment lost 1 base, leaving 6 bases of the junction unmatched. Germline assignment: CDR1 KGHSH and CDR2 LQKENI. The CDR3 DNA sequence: TGTGCCAGCTCACCACTAGGACTAGCGGGCGGTACAGATACGCAGTATTTT. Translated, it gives CASSPLGLAGGTDTQYF.